The T cell receptor (beta chain) under discussion was sequenced for a study of beta chain features in type 1 diabetes. The wider study: Regarding age, gender and cell yields, patients proved similar to healthy donors.

Germline loops: CDR1 LNHDA, CDR2 SQIVND (reference sequence). J gave up 6 bases and V 9 bases, and 15 bases lay outside the gene matches. This CDR3 has 16 amino acids. All of the isolated RNA was reverse transcribed, so expressed TCRB transcripts were sequenced. Generated by immunoSEQ multiplex PCR, the TCRdb table keeps only in-frame clones and is missing some. The sample holds roughly 42,000 clones, 50% seen once. The V and J genes are TRBV19 and TRBJ2-1; 9 nucleotides match TRBD2. Input material: stem cell memory CD4+ T cells from blood. This TCR derives from a woman in her thirties in good health. The CDR3 sequence is CASRRDVAGDRNEQFF. The DNA for the CDR3 is TGTGCCAGCCGTCGAGATGTAGCGGGAGATCGCAATGAGCAGTTCTTC.